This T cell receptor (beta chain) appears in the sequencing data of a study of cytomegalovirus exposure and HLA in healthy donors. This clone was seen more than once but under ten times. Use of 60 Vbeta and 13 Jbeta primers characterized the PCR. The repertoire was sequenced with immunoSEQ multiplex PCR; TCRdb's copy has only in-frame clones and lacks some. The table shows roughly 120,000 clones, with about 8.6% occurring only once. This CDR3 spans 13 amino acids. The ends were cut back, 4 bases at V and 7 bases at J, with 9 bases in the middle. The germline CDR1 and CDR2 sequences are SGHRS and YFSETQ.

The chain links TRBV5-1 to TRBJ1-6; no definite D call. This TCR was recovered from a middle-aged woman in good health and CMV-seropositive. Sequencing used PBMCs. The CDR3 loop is CASSNGGNSPLHF. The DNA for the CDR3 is TGCGCCAGCAGCAATGGAGGAAATTCACCCCTCCACTTT. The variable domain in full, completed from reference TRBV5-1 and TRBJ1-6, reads KAGVTQTPRYLIKTRGQQVTLSCSPISGHRSVSWYQQTPGQGLQFLFEYFSETQRNKGNFPGRFSGRQFSNSRSEMNVSTLELGDSALYLCASSNGGNSPLHFGNGTRLTVT.